These 7 T cell receptor beta chains share one sample of origin, sequenced in a study of CD8 T cells in ankylosing spondylitis. One entry per CDR3 protein, called by TCRdb with MiXCR from the 5' RACE reads. This sample has 100,000 to 150,000 distinct CDR3 sequences, with over 7% found just once. Material for sequencing was blood, either unsorted or a sorted T cell fraction (not recorded which). Receptors originate from a male donor with ankylosing spondylitis or in good health (not recorded which).

This clonotype was detected many times. The V and J genes are TRBV20-1 and TRBJ2-3; 13 positions agree with TRBD2. V lost 5 bases and J lost 1; bases outside the gene matches: 9. Germline CDR1 and CDR2: DFQATT and SNEGSKA (reference sequence). The CDR3 sequence is 17 residues long. CDR3 bases: TGCAGTGCTCCTGAGACTAGCGGGGGGCCTGGCACAGATACGCAGTATTTT. Translating gives CSAPETSGGPGTDTQYF.

The sample holds a few counts of this clonotype. V gene TRBV5-5 combines with J gene TRBJ2-7; D is possibly TRBD2 (5 bases). The CDR3 length is 12 residues. The germline gives CDR1 SGHKS, CDR2 YYEKEE (reference sequence). V shed 2 bases and J shed 6 bases, with 9 bases lying between them. CDR3 DNA sequence: TGTGCCAGCAGCTTACCACTAGGCGAGCAGTACTTC. It is translated as CASSLPLGEQYF.

This clonotype was seen at least ten times. The J gene is TRBJ2-7, the V gene TRBV4-2; 12 bases are a match to TRBD2. The V gene end was trimmed by 3 bases and the J gene end by 5 bases; junction bases not matched to a gene: 14. Germline V gene sequence: CDR1 LGHNA, CDR2 YNFKEQ. This CDR3 is 18 amino acids long. CDR3 DNA sequence: TGTGCCAGCAGCCAGGAACTTCACCCAACTAGCGGGAGGAACGAGCAGTACTTC. It translates to CASSQELHPTSGRNEQYF.

V gene TRBV25-1 combines with J gene TRBJ2-1; possible D gene TRBD1, 6 bases. The germline gives CDR1 MGHDK, CDR2 SYGVNS. The CDR3 totals 17 residues. Trimming cost V 5 bases and J 4 bases, with 21 bases left between them. CDR3 sequence (DNA): TGTGCCAGCAGTCCCCGATGGACAGAGGGAATTTACAATGAGCAGTTCTTC. It specifies CASSPRWTEGIYNEQFF.

This clonotype occurred a few times. V gene TRBV11-1 combines with J gene TRBJ2-6; D may be TRBD2 (5 bases). This CDR3 region has 18 residues. V was trimmed by 3 bases and J by 1 base, leaving 16 bases between them. Per the germline V gene, CDR1 is SGHAT and CDR2 is FQDESV (reference sequence). The CDR3 DNA is TGTGCCAGCAGCTTCAGCGGCTACCGAGTTTCTGGGGCCAACGTCCTGACTTTC. Amino acid sequence: CASSFSGYRVSGANVLTF.

This chain joins TRBV20-1 and TRBJ2-7; TRBD2 agrees at 12 bases. The CDR3 is 13 residues long. The germline V gene encodes CDR1 DFQATT and CDR2 SNEGSKA (reference sequence). V gave up 5 bases and J gave up 3 bases; unmatched junction bases: 2. The CDR3 DNA sequence: TGCAGTGCTCAGACTAGCGGGAGCTACGAGCAGTACTTC. Residues: CSAQTSGSYEQYF.

This clonotype was counted many times. The chain has TRBV5-6 and TRBJ2-2; maybe TRBD1 (5 bases). Trimming cost V 2 bases and J 2 bases, with 10 bases left between them. The germline gives CDR1 SGHDT, CDR2 YYEEEE. The CDR3 runs to 15 residues. The CDR3 spells CASSLAGINTGELFF. DNA for the CDR3: TGTGCCAGCAGCTTAGCAGGGATCAACACCGGGGAGCTGTTTTTT.